The entry that follows covers one TCR beta chain sequence. Its specificity is not known. This sample was included in a study of identical twins. Among all donors, each was a healthy Caucasian. General study findings and limits: Among monozygotic twins, out-of-frame TCR alpha sharing exceeded what models predicted.

Unique molecular identifiers were in the cDNA, with template-switch universal primer binding. TCRdb analysed the 5' RACE reads with MiXCR anew, one entry per CDR3 protein. The repertoire has 200,000 to 250,000 distinct CDR3 sequences, roughly 13% of them found once; the top ten carry around 4%. Trimming pared 0 bases from V and 2 bases from J, leaving 15 bases between. In germline, CDR1 is MNHEY, CDR2 SMNVEV (reference sequence). The CDR3 is 17 residues long. This sample was also put to use in a study of yellow fever vaccine responses in identical twins. Per that study: On the reported evidence, twins' vaccine T cell responses seemed partly convergent and partly personalized.

The rearrangement joins TRBV27 to TRBJ2-3, with D possibly matching TRBD2 (5 bases). The clonotype was recovered from a woman between 18 and 29 years old in good health. Sequencing was done on a sample of memory (CD45RO+) T cells sorted from blood. CDR3: CASSLSPTSGTTDTQYF. CDR3 sequence (DNA): TGTGCCAGCAGTTTATCGCCCACAAGCGGAACCACAGATACGCAGTATTTT.